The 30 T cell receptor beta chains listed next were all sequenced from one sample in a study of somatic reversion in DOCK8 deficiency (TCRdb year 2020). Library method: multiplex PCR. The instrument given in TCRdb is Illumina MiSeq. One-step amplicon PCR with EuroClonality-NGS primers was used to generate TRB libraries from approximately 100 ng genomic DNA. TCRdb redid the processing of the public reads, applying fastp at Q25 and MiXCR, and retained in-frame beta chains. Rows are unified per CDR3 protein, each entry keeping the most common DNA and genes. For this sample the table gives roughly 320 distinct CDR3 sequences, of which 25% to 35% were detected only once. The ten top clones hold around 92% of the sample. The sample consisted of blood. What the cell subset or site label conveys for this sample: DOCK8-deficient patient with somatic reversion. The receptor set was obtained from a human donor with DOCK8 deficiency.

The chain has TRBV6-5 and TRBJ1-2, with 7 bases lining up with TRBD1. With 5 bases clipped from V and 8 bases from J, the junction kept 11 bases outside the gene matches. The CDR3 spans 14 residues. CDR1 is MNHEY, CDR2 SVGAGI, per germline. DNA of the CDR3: TGTGCCAGCAGTCCTGGACAGGCCCGGTGGGGCTACACCTTC. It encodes CASSPGQARWGYTF.

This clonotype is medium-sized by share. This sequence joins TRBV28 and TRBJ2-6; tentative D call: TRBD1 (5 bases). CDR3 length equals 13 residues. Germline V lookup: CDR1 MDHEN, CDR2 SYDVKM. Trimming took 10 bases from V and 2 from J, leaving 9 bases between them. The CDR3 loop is CAIPGTGANVLTF. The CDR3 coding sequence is TGTGCCATCCCAGGGACTGGGGCCAACGTCCTGACTTTC.

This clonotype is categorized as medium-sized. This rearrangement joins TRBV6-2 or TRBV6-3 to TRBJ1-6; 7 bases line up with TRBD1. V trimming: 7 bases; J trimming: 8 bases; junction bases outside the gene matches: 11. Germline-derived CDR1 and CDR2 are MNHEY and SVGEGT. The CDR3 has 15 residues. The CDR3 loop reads CASTLYETGDSPLHF. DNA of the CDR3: TGTGCCAGCACCCTTTACGAAACAGGGGATTCACCCCTCCACTTT.

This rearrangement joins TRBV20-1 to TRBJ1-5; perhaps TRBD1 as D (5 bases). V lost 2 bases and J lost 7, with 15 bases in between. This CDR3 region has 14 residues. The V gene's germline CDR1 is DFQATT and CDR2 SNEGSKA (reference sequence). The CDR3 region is CSARPRVRAQPQHF. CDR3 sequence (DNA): TGCAGTGCTAGACCCCGGGTCAGGGCCCAGCCCCAGCATTTT.

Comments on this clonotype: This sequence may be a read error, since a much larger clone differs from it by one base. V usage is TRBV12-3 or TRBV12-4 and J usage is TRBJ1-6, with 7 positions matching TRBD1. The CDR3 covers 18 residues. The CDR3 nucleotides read TGTGCCAGCAGTTTATATAGGGCAGGGGGAGGATTTCGCACTGAAGCTATCTTT. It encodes CASSLYRAGGGFRTEAIF.

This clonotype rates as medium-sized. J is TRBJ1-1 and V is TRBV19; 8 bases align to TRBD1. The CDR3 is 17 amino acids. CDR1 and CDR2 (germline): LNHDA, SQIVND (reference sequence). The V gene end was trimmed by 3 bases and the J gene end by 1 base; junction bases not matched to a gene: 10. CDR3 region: CASSIRVRGLGNTEAFF. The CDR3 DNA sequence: TGTGCCAGTAGTATTAGGGTCAGGGGGCTTGGGAACACTGAAGCTTTCTTT.

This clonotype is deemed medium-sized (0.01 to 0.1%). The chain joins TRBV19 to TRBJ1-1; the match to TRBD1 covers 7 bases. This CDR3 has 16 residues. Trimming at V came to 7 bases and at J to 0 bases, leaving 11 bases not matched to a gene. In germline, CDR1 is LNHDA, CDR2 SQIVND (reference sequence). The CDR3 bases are TGTGCCAGTATTCGACCGGGACAGCGTATGAACACTGAAGCTTTCTTT. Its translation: CASIRPGQRMNTEAFF. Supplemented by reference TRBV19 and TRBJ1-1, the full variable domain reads DGGITQSPKYLFRKEGQNVTLSCEQNLNHDAMYWYRQDPGQGLRLIYYSQIVNDFQKGDIAEGYSVSREKKESFPLTVTSAQKNPTAFYLCASIRPGQRMNTEAFFGQGTRLTVV.

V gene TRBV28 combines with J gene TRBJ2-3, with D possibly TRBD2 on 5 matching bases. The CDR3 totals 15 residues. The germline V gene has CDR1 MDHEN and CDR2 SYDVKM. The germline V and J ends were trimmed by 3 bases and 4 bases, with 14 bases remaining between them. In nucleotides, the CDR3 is TGTGCCAGCAGTTTGGGCGGGCCGGTGGCAGATACGCAGTATTTT. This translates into CASSLGGPVADTQYF.

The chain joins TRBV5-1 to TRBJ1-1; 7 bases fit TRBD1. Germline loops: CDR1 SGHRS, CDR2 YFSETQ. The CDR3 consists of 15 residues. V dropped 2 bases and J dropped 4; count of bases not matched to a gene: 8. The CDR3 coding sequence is TGCGCCAGCAGCTTAGTTGACAGGGCGGTCACTGAAGCTTTCTTT. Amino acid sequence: CASSLVDRAVTEAFF.

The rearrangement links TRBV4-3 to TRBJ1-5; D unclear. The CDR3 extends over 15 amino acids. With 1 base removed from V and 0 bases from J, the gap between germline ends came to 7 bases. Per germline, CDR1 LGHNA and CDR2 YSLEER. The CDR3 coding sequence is TGCGCCAGCAGCCAAGGACCCTATAGCAATCAGCCCCAGCATTTT. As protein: CASSQGPYSNQPQHF.

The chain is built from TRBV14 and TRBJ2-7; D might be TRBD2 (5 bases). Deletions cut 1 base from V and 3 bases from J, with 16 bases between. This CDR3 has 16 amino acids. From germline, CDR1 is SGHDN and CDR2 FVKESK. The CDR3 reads CASSQGRTNWGYEQYF. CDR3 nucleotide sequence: TGTGCCAGCAGCCAAGGGAGGACCAACTGGGGCTACGAGCAGTACTTC.

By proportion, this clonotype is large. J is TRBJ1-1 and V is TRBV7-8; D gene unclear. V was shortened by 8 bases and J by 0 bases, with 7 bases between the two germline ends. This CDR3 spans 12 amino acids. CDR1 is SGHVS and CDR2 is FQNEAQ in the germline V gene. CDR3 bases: TGTGCCAGCGGAATTATGAACACTGAAGCTTTCTTT. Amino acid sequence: CASGIMNTEAFF.

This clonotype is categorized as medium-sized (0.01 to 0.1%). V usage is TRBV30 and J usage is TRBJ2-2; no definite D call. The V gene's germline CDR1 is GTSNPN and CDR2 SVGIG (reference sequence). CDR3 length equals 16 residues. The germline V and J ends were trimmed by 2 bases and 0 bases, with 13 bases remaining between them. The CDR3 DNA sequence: TGTGCCTGGAGTCCTAAGGGCGACTCGAACACCGGGGAGCTGTTTTTT. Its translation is CAWSPKGDSNTGELFF.

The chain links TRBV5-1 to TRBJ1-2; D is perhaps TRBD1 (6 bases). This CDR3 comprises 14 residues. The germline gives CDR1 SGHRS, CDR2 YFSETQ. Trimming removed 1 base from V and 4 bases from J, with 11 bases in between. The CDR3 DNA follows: TGCGCCAGCAGCTTGCGGGGGGCGTCCTATGGCTACACCTTC. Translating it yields CASSLRGASYGYTF.

The CDR3 nucleotides read TGTGCCAGCAGCACAGGACAGACGAACACTGAAGCTTTCTTT. It yields the protein CASSTGQTNTEAFF. The V call is TRBV7-8, the J call TRBJ1-1; perhaps TRBD1 as D (6 bases). Germline lookup yields CDR1 SGHVS and CDR2 FQNEAQ. Between the trimmed V and J ends, which lost 5 bases and 1 base, there was a span of 11 bases. The CDR3 is 14 residues long. Combining the CDR3 with reference TRBV7-8 and TRBJ1-1 gives the whole variable domain GAGVSQSPRYKVAKRGQDVALRCDPISGHVSLFWYQQALGQGPEFLTYFQNEAQLDKSGLPSDRFFAERPEGSVSTLKIQRTQQEDSAVYLCASSTGQTNTEAFFGQGTRLTVV.

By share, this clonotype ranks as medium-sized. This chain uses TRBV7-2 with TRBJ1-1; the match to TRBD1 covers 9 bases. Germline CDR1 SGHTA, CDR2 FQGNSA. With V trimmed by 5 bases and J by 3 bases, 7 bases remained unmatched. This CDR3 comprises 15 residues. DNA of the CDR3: TGTGCCAGCAGCCCCGGACAGGGGACCGACACTGAAGCTTTCTTT. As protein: CASSPGQGTDTEAFF.

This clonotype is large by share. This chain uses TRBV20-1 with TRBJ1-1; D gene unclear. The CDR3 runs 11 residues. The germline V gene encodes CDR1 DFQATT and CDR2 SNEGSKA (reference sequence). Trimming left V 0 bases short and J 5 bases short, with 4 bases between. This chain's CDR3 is CSARDGTEAFF. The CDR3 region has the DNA TGCAGTGCTAGAGACGGAACTGAAGCTTTCTTT.

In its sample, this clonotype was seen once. The CDR3 bases are TGTGCCAGCCGGGCCCATGGAACTGAAGCTTTCTTT. Its protein product is CASRAHGTEAFF. The chain couples TRBV6-6 to TRBJ1-1; D not certain. Trimming took off 8 bases at V and 5 bases at J, with 12 bases between the two ends. The CDR3 runs to 12 residues. CDR1 MNHNY and CDR2 SVGAGI come from the germline V gene (reference sequence).

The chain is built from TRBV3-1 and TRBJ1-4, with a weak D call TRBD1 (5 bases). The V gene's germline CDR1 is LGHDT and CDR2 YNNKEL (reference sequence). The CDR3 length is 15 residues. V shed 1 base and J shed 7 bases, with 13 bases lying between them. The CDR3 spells CASSQGKQAREKLFF. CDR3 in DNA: TGTGCCAGCAGCCAAGGTAAACAGGCCCGTGAAAAACTGTTTTTT.

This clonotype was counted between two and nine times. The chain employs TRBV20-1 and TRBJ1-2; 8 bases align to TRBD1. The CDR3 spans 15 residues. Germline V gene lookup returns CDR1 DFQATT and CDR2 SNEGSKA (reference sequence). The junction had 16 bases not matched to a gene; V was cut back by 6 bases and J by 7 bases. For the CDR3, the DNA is TGCAGTGCCCGAGGGGATGCGGACAGGGAAAGTGGCTACACCTTC. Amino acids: CSARGDADRESGYTF.

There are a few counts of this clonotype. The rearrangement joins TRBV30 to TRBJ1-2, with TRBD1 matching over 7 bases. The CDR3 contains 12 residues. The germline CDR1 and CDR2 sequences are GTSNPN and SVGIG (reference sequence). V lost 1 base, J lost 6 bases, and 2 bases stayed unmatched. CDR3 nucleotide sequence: TGTGCCTGGAGTGAAACAGGGGATGGCTACACCTTC. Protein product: CAWSETGDGYTF.

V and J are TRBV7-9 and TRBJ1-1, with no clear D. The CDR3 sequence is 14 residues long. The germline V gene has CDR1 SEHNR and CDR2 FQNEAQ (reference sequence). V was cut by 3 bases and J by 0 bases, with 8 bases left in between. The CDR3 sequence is CASSFGAMNTEAFF. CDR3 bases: TGTGCCAGCAGCTTCGGAGCCATGAACACTGAAGCTTTCTTT.

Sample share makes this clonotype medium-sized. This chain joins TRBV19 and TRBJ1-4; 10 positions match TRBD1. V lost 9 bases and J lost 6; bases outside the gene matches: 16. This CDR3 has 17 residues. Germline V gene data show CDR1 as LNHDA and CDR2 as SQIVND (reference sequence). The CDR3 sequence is CASRRGTGEVGHEKLFF. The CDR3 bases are TGTGCCAGCCGCAGGGGGACAGGGGAGGTTGGTCATGAAAAACTGTTTTTT.

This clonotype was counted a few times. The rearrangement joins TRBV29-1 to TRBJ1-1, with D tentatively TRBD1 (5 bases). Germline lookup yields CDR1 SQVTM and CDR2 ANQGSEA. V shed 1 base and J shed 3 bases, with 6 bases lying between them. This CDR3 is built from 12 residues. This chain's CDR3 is CSVEVGDTEAFF. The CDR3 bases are TGCAGCGTTGAAGTAGGGGACACTGAAGCTTTCTTT.

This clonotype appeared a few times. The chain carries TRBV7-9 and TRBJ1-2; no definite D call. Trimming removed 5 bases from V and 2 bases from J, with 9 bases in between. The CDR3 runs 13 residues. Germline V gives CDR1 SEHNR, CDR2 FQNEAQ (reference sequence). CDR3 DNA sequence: TGTGCCAGCAGCCCCGGACCCAACTATGGCTACACCTTC. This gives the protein CASSPGPNYGYTF.

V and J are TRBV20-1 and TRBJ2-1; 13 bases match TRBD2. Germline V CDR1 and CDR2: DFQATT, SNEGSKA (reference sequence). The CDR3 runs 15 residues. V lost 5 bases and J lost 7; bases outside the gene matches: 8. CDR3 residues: CSALGLAGAGNEQFF. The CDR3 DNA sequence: TGCAGTGCTCTTGGACTAGCGGGGGCTGGGAATGAGCAGTTCTTC.

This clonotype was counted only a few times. The CDR3 coding sequence is TGTGCCAGCAGCCAGGGACTCTTAGAAGCTTTCTTT. Translating it yields CASSQGLLEAFF. V usage is TRBV5-6 and J usage is TRBJ1-1, with D possibly being TRBD1 (5 bases). This CDR3 region has 12 residues. Germline loops: CDR1 SGHDT, CDR2 YYEEEE. The V end was cut by 4 bases, the J end by 8 bases, with 12 bases between.

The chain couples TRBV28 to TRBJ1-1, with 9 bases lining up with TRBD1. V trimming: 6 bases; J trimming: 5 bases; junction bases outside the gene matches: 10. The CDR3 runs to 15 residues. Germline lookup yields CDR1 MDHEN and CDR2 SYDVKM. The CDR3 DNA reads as TGTGCCAGCAGCCCGGGGGGACAGGGAAATACTGAAGCTTTCTTT. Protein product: CASSPGGQGNTEAFF.

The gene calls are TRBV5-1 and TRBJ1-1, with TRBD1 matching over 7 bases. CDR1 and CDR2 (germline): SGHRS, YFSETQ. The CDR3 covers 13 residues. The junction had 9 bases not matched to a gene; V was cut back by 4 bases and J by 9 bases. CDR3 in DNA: TGCGCCAGCAGCCTAATACCGGGACAGAAAGCTTTCTTT. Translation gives CASSLIPGQKAFF.

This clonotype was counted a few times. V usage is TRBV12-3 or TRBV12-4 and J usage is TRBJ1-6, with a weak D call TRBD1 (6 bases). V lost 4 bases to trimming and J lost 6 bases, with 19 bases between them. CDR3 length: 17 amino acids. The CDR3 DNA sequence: TGTGCCAGCAGTTCTAGGGGGGGCTCGGACCCTAATTCACCCCTCCACTTT. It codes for CASSSRGGSDPNSPLHF.